The 15 T cell receptor beta chains below all came from one sample that was sequenced in a study of PD-1 blockade in classical Hodgkin lymphoma. Every patient was affected by relapse after autologous stem cell transplantation, while exposure to brentuximab vedotin was not uniform. Data came from immunoSEQ multiplex PCR; TCRdb stores just in-frame clones and leaves some out. The table has around 99,000 clones, about four fifths seen once; the top ten hold approximately 15%. The material was peripheral blood mononuclear cells (PBMCs), obtained before the second cycle of nivolumab. The receptors shown here come from a human donor with classical Hodgkin lymphoma.

This clone was detected only once. The J gene is TRBJ1-1, the V gene TRBV18; the D gene is possibly TRBD1 (6 bases). This CDR3 contains 17 residues. Germline V gene lookup returns CDR1 KGHSH and CDR2 LQKENI. V lost 2 bases to trimming and J lost 1 base, with 17 bases between them. In DNA, the CDR3 is TGTGCCAGCTCACCAGGCCTCAGGGGCCTTCAGAACACTGAAGCTTTCTTT. It specifies CASSPGLRGLQNTEAFF.

This clone was counted a single time. This chain connects TRBV10-3 to TRBJ2-2; D remains unclear. In germline, CDR1 is ENHRY, CDR2 SYGVKD. This CDR3 has 13 amino acids. V was clipped by 0 bases and J by 7 bases, with 6 bases between them. The CDR3 region has the DNA TGTGCCATCAGTGAGTCGTTCAGCGGGGAGCTGTTTTTT. This translates into CAISESFSGELFF.

The chain has TRBV27 and TRBJ2-7, with 7 bases matching TRBD2. Unmatched junction bases numbered 5, after V lost 2 bases and J lost 1 base. CDR1 MNHEY and CDR2 SMNVEV come from the germline V gene (reference sequence). The CDR3 has 15 residues. CDR3 sequence: CASSLQVGGSYEQYF. The CDR3 coding sequence is TGTGCCAGCAGTTTACAGGTGGGAGGGTCCTACGAGCAGTACTTC.

The CDR3 bases are TGTGCCAGCAGCTTAGCGGGGGCCTTCCCCCCCTCGAATGGCTACACCTTC. It codes for CASSLAGAFPPSNGYTF. V is TRBV7-9 and J is TRBJ1-2, with D perhaps TRBD1 (6 bases). V lost 0 bases, J lost 6 bases, and 20 bases lay in between. This CDR3 comprises 17 residues. Germline V lookup: CDR1 SEHNR, CDR2 FQNEAQ (reference sequence).

The gene calls are TRBV23-1 and TRBJ2-3; 12 bases are shared with TRBD2. TRBV23-1 is an open reading frame, and its role is uncertain. V lost 8 bases, J lost 1 base, and 7 bases stayed unmatched. This CDR3 has 16 amino acids. In DNA form, the CDR3 reads TGCGCCAGCGGGCGACTAGCGGGAGTAGGCACAGATACGCAGTATTTT. Translated: CASGRLAGVGTDTQYF.

This clone was recorded only once. This chain links TRBV9 with TRBJ2-1, with D hard to call. CDR1 is SGDLS and CDR2 is YYNGEE in the germline V gene. The V end was cut by 0 bases, the J end by 6 bases, with 10 bases between. The CDR3 length is 14 residues. The CDR3, as DNA: TGTGCCAGCAGCGTAGAGGTTAGCAGCAATGAGCAGTTCTTC. It codes for CASSVEVSSNEQFF.

The chain is built from TRBV7-9 and TRBJ2-3; TRBD2 matches at 8 bases. Per the germline V gene, CDR1 is SEHNR and CDR2 is FQNEAQ (reference sequence). The CDR3 runs 15 residues. V lost 5 bases and J lost 2; bases outside the gene matches: 6. The CDR3 coding sequence is TGTGCCAGCAGCCGAGTAGCGGGACTCACAGATACGCAGTATTTT. Its translation is CASSRVAGLTDTQYF.

This chain joins TRBV29-1 and TRBJ2-1; TRBD2 aligns across 8 bases. The CDR3 covers 16 residues. Germline CDR1 is SQVTM and CDR2 is ANQGSEA. The V segment lost 6 bases and the J segment 0 bases; nucleotides outside the gene matches: 10. CDR3 nucleotide sequence: TGCAGCGTCCATCCGGGGGGGGGATTCTCCTACAATGAGCAGTTCTTC. This sequence encodes CSVHPGGGFSYNEQFF.

J is TRBJ1-1 and V is TRBV7-9; 8 nucleotides agree with TRBD1. The germline V gene has CDR1 SEHNR and CDR2 FQNEAQ (reference sequence). V lost 2 bases to trimming and J lost 4 bases; unmatched junction nucleotides: 3. CDR3 size: 14 residues. The CDR3 nucleotides are TGTGCCAGCAGCTTACAGGGGGCGATCACTGAAGCTTTCTTT. Encoded protein: CASSLQGAITEAFF. Combining the CDR3 with reference TRBV7-9 and TRBJ1-1 gives the whole variable domain DTGVSQNPRHKITKRGQNVTFRCDPISEHNRLYWYRQTLGQGPEFLTYFQNEAQLEKSRLLSDRFSAERPKGSFSTLEIQRTEQGDSAMYLCASSLQGAITEAFFGQGTRLTVV.

The chain is built from TRBV6-6 and TRBJ2-7; 9 bases line up with TRBD1. Germline values: CDR1 MNHNY, CDR2 SVGAGI (reference sequence). V lost 2 bases to trimming and J lost 3 bases; unmatched junction nucleotides: 5. The CDR3 loop spans 15 amino acids. CDR3: CASSYLGQGIYEQYF. CDR3 DNA: TGTGCCAGCAGTTACCTAGGACAGGGGATCTACGAGCAGTACTTC.

The chain uses TRBV19 and TRBJ2-1; maybe TRBD1 (6 bases). V was cut by 5 bases and J by 3 bases, with 8 bases left in between. From germline, CDR1 is LNHDA and CDR2 SQIVND (reference sequence). The CDR3 runs to 13 residues. DNA for the CDR3: TGTGCCAGTAGTTGGACAGTCTACAATGAGCAGTTCTTC. It encodes CASSWTVYNEQFF.

This chain joins TRBV10-2 and TRBJ2-7; D not certain. This CDR3 has 19 residues. Germline CDR1 and CDR2: WSHSY and SAAADI. Trimming took 3 bases from V and 0 from J, leaving 24 bases between them. In DNA form, the CDR3 reads TGCGCCAGCAGTGACCCCCTACTAAGAGTAGCCGGTGGCTCCTACGAGCAGTACTTC. It encodes CASSDPLLRVAGGSYEQYF.

The chain has TRBV10-3 and TRBJ2-2; 12 nucleotides line up with TRBD2. Germline CDR1 is ENHRY and CDR2 is SYGVKD. This CDR3 has 15 residues. The V and J ends lost 6 bases and 6 bases, in that order; junction bases with no gene match: 5. As DNA, the CDR3 is TGTGCCATCAGCTTACTAGCGGGGGGCCCCGGGGAGCTGTTTTTT. Residues: CAISLLAGGPGELFF.

The rearrangement joins TRBV7-9 to TRBJ1-1; perhaps TRBD1 as D (6 bases). The CDR3 contains 13 residues. Trimming left V 5 bases short and J 6 bases short, with 13 bases between. Germline values: CDR1 SEHNR, CDR2 FQNEAQ (reference sequence). DNA for the CDR3: TGTGCCAGCAGCCTTTCGGGGGGCCCTGAAGCTTTCTTT. Amino acids: CASSLSGGPEAFF.

This clone was detected only a few times. The chain links TRBV5-1 to TRBJ2-1; no firm D call. V was cut by 2 bases and J by 0 bases, with 6 bases left in between. The CDR3 extends over 14 amino acids. Germline V gene lookup returns CDR1 SGHRS and CDR2 YFSETQ. CDR3 residues: CASSFGDSYNEQFF. CDR3 coding DNA: TGCGCCAGCAGCTTTGGGGACTCCTACAATGAGCAGTTCTTC.